These 26 T cell receptor beta chains came from one sample sequenced in a study of STAT3 mutations in large granular lymphocyte leukemia. Whole-study results and caveats: In T-cell large granular lymphocyte leukemia, about half of patients showed multiple immunodominant subclonotypes.

Which antigens these TCRs recognize remains unknown. Method: immunoSEQ multiplex PCR; TCRdb's copy keeps in-frame clones and lacks some. This table holds about 16,000 clones, approximately 84% found once. The sequenced sample was peripheral blood mononuclear cells. The receptors were sampled from a man aged 45-65 years with T-cell large granular lymphocyte leukemia. Some clones in this sample may be carry-over from other donors' samples.

The chain carries TRBV6-5 and TRBJ2-5; D might be TRBD1 (6 bases). This CDR3 region has 13 residues. The V end was cut by 2 bases, the J end by 4 bases, with 8 bases between. The V gene's germline CDR1 is MNHEY and CDR2 SVGAGI. The CDR3 spells CASSYGGRETQYF. CDR3 in DNA: TGTGCCAGCAGTTACGGGGGCAGAGAGACCCAGTACTTC.

The chain couples TRBV12-5 to TRBJ1-1; D is undetermined. Trimming shortened V by 1 base and J by 11 bases, and 8 bases separated the two germline ends. Germline V gene lookup returns CDR1 LGHNT and CDR2 FRNRAP. This CDR3 region has 11 residues. The CDR3 region is CASGLERRAFF. The CDR3 DNA is TGTGCTAGTGGTTTGGAACGGCGGGCTTTCTTT.

This clone was counted a few times. The V and J genes are TRBV5-6 and TRBJ2-7; 7 positions match TRBD1. The CDR3 is 15 amino acids. Per germline, CDR1 SGHDT and CDR2 YYEEEE. Trimming cost V 0 bases and J 3 bases; bases outside gene matches: 6. CDR3: CASSLVAGGRYEQYF. The CDR3 DNA reads as TGTGCCAGCAGCTTGGTGGCAGGGGGTCGCTACGAGCAGTACTTC.

CDR3 DNA: TGTGCCTGGAGTAAGCGCTCCTATAATTCACCCCTCCACTTT. Its protein product is CAWSKRSYNSPLHF. The chain combines TRBV30 with TRBJ1-6; D ambiguous. Trimming removed 2 bases at V and 0 bases at J, with 5 bases between. The germline gives CDR1 GTSNPN, CDR2 SVGIG (reference sequence). The CDR3 covers 14 residues.

The chain employs TRBV2 and TRBJ1-4; 7 nucleotides agree with TRBD1. CDR1 SNHLY and CDR2 FYNNEI come from the germline V gene. The junction had 7 bases not matched to a gene; V was cut back by 4 bases and J by 11 bases. The CDR3 contains 13 residues. In nucleotides, the CDR3 is TGTGCCAGCAGTGTTAGGGACAGTGAGAAACTGTTTTTT. It yields the protein CASSVRDSEKLFF.

This chain joins TRBV19 and TRBJ2-7; 9 positions match TRBD1. V shed 6 bases and J 6 bases; nucleotides not matched to a gene: 9. Germline CDR1 and CDR2: LNHDA and SQIVND (reference sequence). The CDR3 spans 14 residues. The CDR3 loop is CASRELQGAGEQYF. DNA for the CDR3: TGTGCCAGTAGGGAGTTACAGGGGGCTGGCGAGCAGTACTTC.

J is TRBJ2-3 and V is TRBV6-4; tentatively, D is TRBD1 (6 bases). The CDR3 consists of 14 residues. Germline CDR1 MRHNA, CDR2 SNTAGT. V was cut by 3 bases and J by 2 bases, with 9 bases left in between. The CDR3: CASSEGTNTDTQYF. DNA for the CDR3: TGTGCCAGCAGTGAGGGGACAAACACAGATACGCAGTATTTT.

The V gene is TRBV6-5, the J gene TRBJ1-3; D unresolved. CDR1 is MNHEY and CDR2 is SVGAGI in the germline V gene. V lost 6 bases and J 0 bases, leaving 12 bases between the germline ends. CDR3 size: 15 residues. DNA for the CDR3: TGTGCCAGCAGACCCGACACCTTCTCTGGAAACACCATATATTTT. Protein sequence: CASRPDTFSGNTIYF.

The chain uses TRBV5-1 and TRBJ2-1; perhaps TRBD2 as D (6 bases). The V end lost 3 bases, the J end lost 4 bases, and 14 bases lay between the germline ends. The CDR3 is made up of 15 amino acids. Germline CDR1 is SGHRS and CDR2 is YFSETQ. CDR3 nucleotide sequence: TGCGCCAGCAGCTCGGGTCCCGGGGGTTACAATGAGCAGTTCTTC. Translating gives CASSSGPGGYNEQFF.

This rearrangement joins TRBV5-1 to TRBJ2-7; D remains unclear. The germline V gene encodes CDR1 SGHRS and CDR2 YFSETQ. The CDR3 has 15 amino acids. V was cut by 0 bases and J by 2 bases, with 12 bases left in between. CDR3 nucleotide sequence: TGCGCCAGCAGCTTGGTAGCAGCGTCTACCTACGAGCAGTACTTC. It codes for CASSLVAASTYEQYF.

The V and J genes are TRBV4-3 and TRBJ1-2; D unclear. In germline, CDR1 is LGHNA, CDR2 YSLEER. The CDR3 loop spans 15 amino acids. Trimming pared 0 bases from V and 4 bases from J, leaving 12 bases between. The CDR3 DNA is TGCGCCAGCAGCCAAGATCTGATCGGGGTCTATGGCTACACCTTC. Protein product: CASSQDLIGVYGYTF.

J is TRBJ1-5 and V is TRBV6-5; D gene uncertain. The CDR3 consists of 13 residues. Germline V gene sequence: CDR1 MNHEY, CDR2 SVGAGI. The V end lost 4 bases, the J end lost 1 base, and 5 bases lay between the germline ends. In DNA form, the CDR3 reads TGTGCCAGCAGTTCCCGGAGCAATCAGCCCCAGCATTTT. It specifies CASSSRSNQPQHF.

The table lists this clone with a few counts. This chain joins TRBV6-5 and TRBJ1-2; 7 bases map to TRBD1. The CDR3 sequence is 14 residues long. Losses at the gene ends were 6 bases for V and 5 bases for J; bases not matched to a gene: 9. Germline CDR1 and CDR2: MNHEY and SVGAGI. CDR3 sequence reads: CASSYRGQLYGYTF. The CDR3 DNA is TGTGCCAGCAGCTACAGGGGACAGCTATATGGCTACACCTTC.

The V call is TRBV18, the J call TRBJ1-5; 7 bases are a match to TRBD1. The germline gives CDR1 KGHSH, CDR2 LQKENI. The CDR3 runs to 12 residues. With 5 bases clipped from V and 8 bases from J, the junction kept 3 bases outside the gene matches. CDR3: CASSSQGKPQHF. DNA of the CDR3: TGTGCCAGCTCATCACAGGGGAAGCCCCAGCATTTT.

CDR3 in amino acids: CASKRSGTTNEKLFF. CDR3 nucleotides: TGTGCCAGCAAACGAAGTGGCACTACGAATGAAAAACTGTTTTTT. The V and J genes are TRBV6-5 and TRBJ1-4; D not resolved. V gave up 7 bases and J gave up 5 bases, with 17 bases separating them. This CDR3 is 15 amino acids long. CDR1 and CDR2 from the germline V gene are MNHEY and SVGAGI.

J is TRBJ2-1 and V is TRBV29-1; TRBD1 is a possible D gene (5 bases). In germline, CDR1 is SQVTM, CDR2 ANQGSEA. V dropped 5 bases and J dropped 6 bases, with 17 bases sitting between them. This CDR3 has 14 residues. CDR3 loop: CSVWGRVLGNEQFF. The CDR3, as DNA: TGCAGCGTTTGGGGCAGGGTATTGGGCAATGAGCAGTTCTTC.

The V call is TRBV30, the J call TRBJ2-3, with TRBD2 as a possible D gene (5 bases). The CDR3 runs 13 residues. Per the germline V gene, CDR1 is GTSNPN and CDR2 is SVGIG (reference sequence). V was trimmed by 0 bases and J by 8 bases, leaving 12 bases between them. The DNA for the CDR3 is TGTGCCTGGAGTGTATCAGCGGCGAGTACGCAGTATTTT. As protein: CAWSVSAASTQYF. Combining the CDR3 with reference TRBV30 and TRBJ2-3 gives the whole variable domain SQTIHQWPATLVQPVGSPLSLECTVEGTSNPNLYWYRQAAGRGLQLLFYSVGIGQISSEVPQNLSASRPQDRQFILSSKKLLLSDSGFYLCAWSVSAASTQYFGPGTRLTVL.

CDR3 DNA sequence: TGTGCCAGCAGTCCGACCCCCAGCTCCTACGAGCAGTACTTC. It is translated as CASSPTPSSYEQYF. This chain connects TRBV27 to TRBJ2-7, with D uncertain. V shed 5 bases and J shed 0 bases, with 11 bases lying between them. CDR1 is MNHEY and CDR2 is SMNVEV in the germline V gene (reference sequence). The length of the CDR3 is 14 residues.

This clone was counted a few times. The chain couples TRBV2 to TRBJ2-7; D perhaps matches TRBD1 (6 bases). Trimming cost V 1 base and J 2 bases, with 9 bases left between them. Germline V gives CDR1 SNHLY, CDR2 FYNNEI. This CDR3 comprises 14 residues. CDR3 sequence: CASSEEDSTYEQYF. CDR3 in DNA: TGTGCCAGCAGTGAAGAGGACAGCACCTACGAGCAGTACTTC.

The chain recombines TRBV15 with TRBJ2-5, with 8 bases lining up with TRBD1. The CDR3 totals 14 residues. The germline V gene has CDR1 LNHNV and CDR2 YYDKDF (reference sequence). With V trimmed by 4 bases and J by 2 bases, 3 bases remained unmatched. The CDR3 region is CATSTRTGQETQYF. CDR3 DNA sequence: TGTGCCACCAGCACTAGGACAGGGCAAGAGACCCAGTACTTC.

The chain employs TRBV30 and TRBJ2-5; 8 nucleotides align to TRBD1. Germline V lookup: CDR1 GTSNPN, CDR2 SVGIG (reference sequence). Trimming took 0 bases from V and 5 from J; bases not matched to a gene: 8. This CDR3 has 15 amino acids. The DNA of the CDR3 is TGTGCCTGGAGTGTCGGGACAGGACACGTGGAGACCCAGTACTTC. This translates into CAWSVGTGHVETQYF. Combining the CDR3 with reference TRBV30 and TRBJ2-5 gives the whole variable domain SQTIHQWPATLVQPVGSPLSLECTVEGTSNPNLYWYRQAAGRGLQLLFYSVGIGQISSEVPQNLSASRPQDRQFILSSKKLLLSDSGFYLCAWSVGTGHVETQYFGPGTRLLVL.

The chain recombines TRBV30 with TRBJ1-1; no clear D gene. The CDR3 covers 13 residues. V lost 1 base and J 4 bases, leaving 10 bases between the germline ends. Germline V lookup: CDR1 GTSNPN, CDR2 SVGIG (reference sequence). The CDR3 bases are TGTGCCTGGAGTGCGGACGCCGCCACTGAAGCTTTCTTT. This translates into CAWSADAATEAFF.

This chain connects TRBV25-1 to TRBJ2-5; TRBD1 aligns across 9 bases. This CDR3 contains 16 residues. Germline loops: CDR1 MGHDK, CDR2 SYGVNS. J lost 4 bases, V lost 4 bases, and 10 bases had no gene match. The CDR3 loop reads CASSAIPGQGSETQYF. CDR3 in DNA: TGTGCCAGCAGTGCTATACCGGGACAGGGATCAGAGACCCAGTACTTC.

DNA for the CDR3: TGTGCCATCAGTGAAGGGAGAGCGGGAGGAGAGACCCAGTACTTC. It translates to CAISEGRAGGETQYF. The rearrangement joins TRBV10-3 to TRBJ2-5, with 9 bases aligning to TRBD2. Trimming removed 3 bases from V and 4 bases from J; junction bases left unmatched: 6. Per germline, CDR1 ENHRY and CDR2 SYGVKD. This CDR3 spans 15 amino acids.

This rearrangement joins TRBV5-1 to TRBJ1-1; unclear D gene. Trimming left V 1 base short and J 1 base short, with 5 bases between. Germline V gene sequence: CDR1 SGHRS, CDR2 YFSETQ. The CDR3 spans 13 residues. DNA of the CDR3: TGCGCCAGCAGCTTGATAGGGAACACTGAAGCTTTCTTT. This translates into CASSLIGNTEAFF.

The V and J genes are TRBV4-3 and TRBJ2-7; D is unclear. The CDR3 length is 14 residues. V gave up 0 bases and J gave up 1 base, with 7 bases separating them. In germline, CDR1 is LGHNA, CDR2 YSLEER. CDR3 sequence (DNA): TGCGCCAGCAGCCAAGATATAAATTCCTACGAGCAGTACTTC. Protein sequence: CASSQDINSYEQYF.